A single sample is the source of the 11 T cell receptor beta chains below, sequenced in a study of T cells expressing NK-cell markers. TCRdb re-called the 5' RACE reads; every CDR3 protein appears as one record, without DNA. There are about 400,000 distinct CDR3 sequences in the sample, with over 8.5% held by the top ten. The sequenced material came from blood T cells: a sorted CD56 or NKG2C T cell subset, CD4+ or CD8+ T cells, or bulk PBMC T cells (not recorded which). The receptors come from a woman aged 50 to 60 in good health.

This chain links TRBV4-1 with TRBJ1-5; TCRdb reports TRBD1, a call that lacks DNA to check it against. The CDR3 sequence is 15 residues long. Germline CDR1 and CDR2: MGHRA and YSYEKL. The CDR3 here is CASSQESAPNQPQHF.

This chain links TRBV5-6 with TRBJ1-2; TCRdb returns TRBD1, unconfirmable since there is no DNA. The CDR3 totals 15 residues. The germline gives CDR1 SGHDT, CDR2 YYEEEE. The CDR3 is CASSRGADAGYGYTF.

This sequence joins TRBV2 and TRBJ2-1; the D call from TCRdb, TRBD2, cannot be confirmed without DNA. The CDR3 is 16 residues long. Germline-derived CDR1 and CDR2 are SNHLY and FYNNEI. CDR3 in amino acids: CASSENGAGVGNEQFF.

The chain combines TRBV9 with TRBJ2-1; the D call of TRBD2 rests on TCRdb alone, since no DNA is present to check it. Germline-derived CDR1 and CDR2 are SGDLS and YYNGEE. There are 14 residues in the CDR3. The CDR3 region is CASSVEIAGPEKFF.

V and J are TRBV28 and TRBJ2-3; TCRdb picks TRBD2, but there is no DNA to check that call. CDR1 and CDR2 (germline): MDHEN, SYDVKM. The CDR3 totals 16 residues. CDR3 in amino acids: CASPPSGTSGRATQYF.

This chain links TRBV6-4 with TRBJ2-4; TCRdb lists TRBD1, though no DNA is available to test this call. There are 16 residues in the CDR3. CDR1 and CDR2 from the germline V gene are MRHNA and SNTAGT. CDR3 region: CASSDSGHLAKNIQYF.

The chain couples TRBV5-1 to TRBJ1-3; TCRdb's D gene call, TRBD1, goes unchecked for lack of DNA. The CDR3 contains 16 residues. CDR1 SGHRS and CDR2 YFSETQ come from the germline V gene. The CDR3 protein is CASSPLGGTGENTIYF. Variable domain in full (rest from reference TRBV5-1 and TRBJ1-3): KAGVTQTPRYLIKTRGQQVTLSCSPISGHRSVSWYQQTPGQGLQFLFEYFSETQRNKGNFPGRFSGRQFSNSRSEMNVSTLELGDSALYLCASSPLGGTGENTIYFGEGSWLTVV.

This chain joins TRBV12-3 or TRBV12-4 and TRBJ2-1; there is no DNA to check the TCRdb D call of TRBD2. The CDR3 contains 17 residues. CDR3 region: CASSPYPSSGRAAEQFF.

The chain recombines TRBV4-1 with TRBJ2-1; the TCRdb call, TRBD2, lacks DNA for checking. Germline CDR1 and CDR2: MGHRA and YSYEKL. This CDR3 is built from 18 residues. The CDR3 loop reads CASSQGGLAGGAQRGQFF.

The rearrangement links TRBV7-8 to TRBJ1-2. The CDR3 has 13 residues. CDR1 and CDR2 (germline): SGHVS, FQNEAQ. The chain's CDR3 is CASSLQTNYGYTF. The variable domain in full, completed from reference TRBV7-8 and TRBJ1-2, reads GAGVSQSPRYKVAKRGQDVALRCDPISGHVSLFWYQQALGQGPEFLTYFQNEAQLDKSGLPSDRFFAERPEGSVSTLKIQRTQQEDSAVYLCASSLQTNYGYTFGSGTRLTVV.

The chain is built from TRBV7-3 and TRBJ2-3; TCRdb reports TRBD2, a call that lacks DNA to check it against. This CDR3 comprises 17 residues. From germline, CDR1 is SGHTA and CDR2 FQGTGA. CDR3 region: CASSLTALAGVTDTQYF.